This T cell receptor beta chain stems from a study of cytomegalovirus exposure and HLA in healthy donors. Study results and caveats: Reports credit the classifier with highly specific, highly sensitive diagnosis of cytomegalovirus status.

The CDR3 sequence is 16 residues long. Trimming at V came to 0 bases and at J to 4 bases, leaving 9 bases not matched to a gene. Germline CDR1 MGHRA, CDR2 YSYEKL. On this clone: Its antigen is undetermined.

Clones were sequenced by immunoSEQ multiplex PCR, and TCRdb holds only the in-frame ones, with some missing. In the table there are 120,000 to 150,000 clones, 84% of which are singletons. The chain couples TRBV4-1 to TRBJ2-7; 7 nucleotides match TRBD2. This clonotype was obtained from a woman aged 25 to 45 in good health and CMV-seronegative. Specimen: PBMCs. The CDR3 DNA reads TGCGCCAGCAGCCAAGAACGAGCGGGGACCACTTACGAGCAGTACTTC. The encoded protein is CASSQERAGTTYEQYF.